A single sample is the source of the 12 T cell receptor beta chains below, sequenced in a study of cytomegalovirus exposure and HLA in healthy donors. Researchers ran the PCR with 60 Vbeta and 13 Jbeta primers. Here immunoSEQ multiplex PCR was the method, and the copy in TCRdb shows in-frame clones only, minus some. The sample contains about 160,000 clones, about three quarters of which appear only once. Sequencing was performed on PBMCs. All receptors come from a middle-aged woman in good health and CMV-seronegative.

This clone came up a few times. Other nucleotide sequences from this sample produce the same CDR3. The rearrangement joins TRBV5-4 to TRBJ2-7; TRBD1 agrees at 11 bases. Germline trimming cut 0 bases from V and 4 bases from J; bases unmatched to any gene: 6. The CDR3 has 16 residues. The germline V gene encodes CDR1 SGHNT and CDR2 YYREEE (reference sequence). CDR3 sequence reads: CASSLGAGQGAYEQYF. CDR3 coding DNA: TGTGCCAGCAGCTTGGGAGCAGGACAGGGGGCGTACGAGCAGTACTTC.

The chain joins TRBV11-2 to TRBJ2-7, with D possibly being TRBD1 (6 bases). In germline, CDR1 is SGHAT, CDR2 FQNNGV. The V end lost 6 bases, the J end lost 2 bases, and 11 bases lay between the germline ends. CDR3 length equals 13 residues. The CDR3, as DNA: TGTGCCAGCAGGGGGGCAGGGCCCTACGAGCAGTACTTC. This encodes CASRGAGPYEQYF.

The chain recombines TRBV6-1 with TRBJ1-1; TRBD1 agrees at 9 bases. V was pared by 4 bases and J by 4 bases, with 4 bases of the junction left unmatched. The CDR3 loop spans 14 amino acids. CDR1 is MNHNS and CDR2 is SASEGT in the germline V gene. The chain's CDR3 is CASSVDRGSTEAFF. The CDR3 bases are TGTGCCAGCAGTGTGGACAGGGGATCCACTGAAGCTTTCTTT.

A few counts support this clone. This chain links TRBV10-3 with TRBJ2-7, with D perhaps matching TRBD1 (6 bases). The germline CDR1 and CDR2 sequences are ENHRY and SYGVKD. The V end lost 4 bases, the J end lost 6 bases, and 19 bases lay between the germline ends. The CDR3 contains 15 residues. For the CDR3, the DNA is TGTGCCATCAGTGCCCAGGGGTCTTCCTACCCCGAGCAGTACTTC. Protein sequence: CAISAQGSSYPEQYF.

The chain joins TRBV6-1 to TRBJ1-2, with a weak D call TRBD1 (5 bases). The germline V and J ends were trimmed by 4 bases and 8 bases, with 14 bases remaining between them. From germline, CDR1 is MNHNS and CDR2 SASEGT. This CDR3 is 13 amino acids long. CDR3 nucleotide sequence: TGTGCCAGCAGTGCATCACAGGCCAGGGGCTACACCTTC. Protein sequence: CASSASQARGYTF.

The genes are TRBV5-1 and TRBJ2-1, with a tentative D call TRBD1 (5 bases). The CDR3 totals 17 residues. Trimming removed 0 bases at V and 1 base at J, with 14 bases between. Germline loops: CDR1 SGHRS, CDR2 YFSETQ. In DNA form, the CDR3 reads TGCGCCAGCAGCTTGGCCTATAGGGGCTCATCCTACAATGAGCAGTTCTTC. Its translation: CASSLAYRGSSYNEQFF.

The V call is TRBV5-4, the J call TRBJ2-4; tentative D call: TRBD1 (7 bases). Germline CDR1 reads SGHNT; CDR2 reads YYREEE (reference sequence). With 2 bases removed from V and 7 bases from J, the gap between germline ends came to 13 bases. This CDR3 has 14 residues. CDR3: CASSFPGGPNIQYF. The CDR3 DNA sequence: TGTGCCAGCAGCTTTCCAGGGGGGCCTAACATTCAGTACTTC.

This clone turned up a few times. This chain uses TRBV28 with TRBJ2-5; a weak D match, TRBD1 (6 bases). The length of the CDR3 is 13 residues. The germline CDR1 and CDR2 sequences are MDHEN and SYDVKM. Trimming shortened V by 7 bases and J by 2 bases, and 11 bases separated the two germline ends. CDR3 residues: CASNIQGQETQYF. In DNA form, the CDR3 reads TGTGCCAGCAACATACAGGGACAAGAGACCCAGTACTTC.

The genes are TRBV2 and TRBJ1-4; D is unclear. The CDR3 totals 15 residues. Germline V CDR1 and CDR2: SNHLY, FYNNEI. V was pared by 5 bases and J by 4 bases, with 14 bases between. The CDR3 sequence is CASSRDSRFNEKLFF. Written as DNA, the CDR3 is TGTGCCAGCAGTCGAGACTCAAGGTTTAATGAAAAACTGTTTTTT. Filled out from reference TRBV2 and TRBJ1-4, the complete variable domain reads EPEVTQTPSHQVTQMGQEVILRCVPISNHLYFYWYRQILGQKVEFLVSFYNNEISEKSEIFDDQFSVERPDGSNFTLKIRSTKLEDSAMYFCASSRDSRFNEKLFFGSGTQLSVL.

The chain couples TRBV18 to TRBJ2-6; 11 positions agree with TRBD1. V lost 3 bases, J lost 1 base, and 5 bases stayed unmatched. CDR1 is KGHSH and CDR2 is LQKENI in the germline V gene. The CDR3 has 18 amino acids. CDR3 DNA sequence: TGTGCCAGCTCACCGCGGACAGGGGGCAGTTCTGGGGCCAACGTCCTGACTTTC. Amino acid sequence: CASSPRTGGSSGANVLTF.

This chain connects TRBV4-1 to TRBJ2-3, with 10 bases fitting TRBD2. The CDR3 has 17 amino acids. From germline, CDR1 is MGHRA and CDR2 YSYEKL. The V segment lost 4 bases and the J segment 1 base; nucleotides outside the gene matches: 8. CDR3 in DNA: TGCGCCAGCAGCCGGCGCCTAACTAGCGGGGGCACAGATACGCAGTATTTT. It encodes CASSRRLTSGGTDTQYF.

The chain is built from TRBV21-1 and TRBJ1-5; TRBD1, as called in the table, went unchecked against the DNA. TRBV21-1 is noted as a pseudogene. The length of the CDR3 is 15 residues. The CDR3 bases are TGTGCCAGCAGCAAGACAGGTATGCTGGATCAGCCCCAGCATTTT. This codes for CASSKTGMLDQPQHF.